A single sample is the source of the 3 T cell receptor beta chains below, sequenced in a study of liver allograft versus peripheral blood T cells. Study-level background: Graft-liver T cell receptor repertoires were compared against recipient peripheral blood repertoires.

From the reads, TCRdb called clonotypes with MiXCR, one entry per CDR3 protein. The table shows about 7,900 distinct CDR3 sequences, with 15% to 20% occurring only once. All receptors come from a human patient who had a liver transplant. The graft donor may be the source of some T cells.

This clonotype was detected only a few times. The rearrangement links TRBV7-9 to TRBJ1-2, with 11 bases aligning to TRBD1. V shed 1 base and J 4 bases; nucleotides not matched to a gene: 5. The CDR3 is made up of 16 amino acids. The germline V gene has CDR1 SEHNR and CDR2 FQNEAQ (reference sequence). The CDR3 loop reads CASSLGTGGVLYGYTF. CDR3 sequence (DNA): TGTGCCAGCAGCTTAGGGACAGGGGGCGTTCTCTATGGCTACACCTTC.

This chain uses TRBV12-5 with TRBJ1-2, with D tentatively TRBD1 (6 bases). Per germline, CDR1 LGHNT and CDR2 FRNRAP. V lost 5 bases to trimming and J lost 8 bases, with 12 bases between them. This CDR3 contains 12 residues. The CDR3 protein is CASGLEGGGYTF. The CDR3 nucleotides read TGTGCTAGTGGTCTGGAAGGGGGAGGCTACACCTTC.

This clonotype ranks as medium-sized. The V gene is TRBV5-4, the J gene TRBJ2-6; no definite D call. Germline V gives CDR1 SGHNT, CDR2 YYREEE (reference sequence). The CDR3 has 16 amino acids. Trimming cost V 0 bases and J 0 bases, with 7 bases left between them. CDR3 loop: CASSLVTGSGANVLTF. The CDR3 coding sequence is TGTGCCAGCAGCTTGGTTACTGGCTCTGGGGCCAACGTCCTGACTTTC.